The clone carrying this T cell receptor beta chain was seen only once. Germline V CDR1 and CDR2: WNHNN, SYGVQD (reference sequence). The ends lost 6 bases at V and 1 base at J; junction bases unmatched: 10. This CDR3 is 17 amino acids long. Clinical history reported by participants formed the basis on which cohorts were assigned. The sample is drawn from a study of blood T cell repertoires in COVID-19. At the level of the study: Recovery among Cohort 3 donors was established by two negative PCRs, clearance, or symptom resolution. Researchers got acute and convalescent COVID-19 samples from the United States, Italy and Spain. In each case, the material was cDNA or gDNA derived from T cells, B-cell-depleted T cells, or PBMCs.

Some clones are missing from TCRdb's copy, which holds only in-frame ones; the method was immunoSEQ multiplex PCR. Among hundreds of thousands of clones listed, around nine tenths were seen once. The clonotype was recovered from a woman aged 55 to 70 in a cohort exposed to, infected with or recovered from COVID-19 (not recorded which). Sequences were obtained from PBMCs or T cells enriched from blood (not recorded which). The genes are TRBV10-1 and TRBJ2-3; 10 nucleotides line up with TRBD1. The CDR3 loop is CASSGRDRGGRTDTQYF. The CDR3 DNA reads as TGCGCCAGCAGCGGCCGGGACAGGGGTGGCCGCACAGATACGCAGTATTTT.